This T cell receptor beta chain was retrieved from a study of blood T cell repertoires in COVID-19. At the level of the study: Samples came from the United States, Italy and Spain, spanning acute and convalescent COVID-19. PBMCs, B-cell-depleted T cells, or T cells provided the cDNA or gDNA that made up the material.

In the authors' workflow: Reference gene primer amplification gave estimated nucleated cell counts. Profiled with immunoSEQ multiplex PCR; TCRdb holds only in-frame clones, not every one. From that table come the V and J calls and clone size; the DNA was used to work out D and trimming. The repertoire holds over 150,000 clones, with approximately 80% as singletons. Germline-derived CDR1 and CDR2 are LGHNA and YNFKEQ. V shed 4 bases, J shed 5 bases, and the junction held 15 bases outside the gene matches. The CDR3 is 17 residues long. Followed longitudinally, the Seattle patients had been enrolled during active infection.

Sequenced: peripheral blood. The sequence derives from a woman between 40 and 55 years old with COVID-19, enrolled during active disease. The V gene is TRBV4-2, the J gene TRBJ2-7; the match to TRBD2 covers 9 bases. DNA of the CDR3: TGTGCCAGCAGCCCCATCCTCGCGGGAGGGCCGGGGGACGAGCAGTACTTC. Its protein is CASSPILAGGPGDEQYF.